A selection of T cell receptor beta chains follows, all from one sample in a study of sequential checkpoint blockade in melanoma. Here immunoSEQ multiplex PCR was the method, and the copy in TCRdb shows in-frame clones only, minus some. Here the sample spans around 20,000 clones, roughly four fifths being singletons. Sequencing used CD8+ T cells sorted from blood (inferred from file names), obtained from a patient given nivolumab and ipilimumab in sequence. Source of these receptors: a human donor with melanoma. Both conserved end residues are part of each CDR3. The D gene is left open where the match is weak. Rows give clone size only sometimes, using once, few, many, or a class for an expanded clone.

>.|TRBD2|TRBV5-1|TRBJ2-2
TGCGCCAGCAGCTCCGGGACTAGCCGGAACACCGGGGAGCTGTTTTTT
CASSSGTSRNTGELFF
>.|TRBD2|TRBV7-3|TRBJ2-5
TGTGCCAGCAGCCGACTAGCGGAAGAGACCCAGTACTTC
CASSRLAEETQYF
>.|.|TRBV18|TRBJ2-1
TGTGCCAGCTCATACAGGGTGTATGAGCAGTTCTTC
CASSYRVYEQFF
>.|.|TRBV23-1|TRBJ2-1
TGCGCCAGCAGTCAATGGCTGACAGCCCTTACCTACAATGAGCAGTTCTTC
CASSQWLTALTYNEQFF
>few|.|TRBV15|TRBJ2-1
TGTGCCACCAGCAGAGACACGGCGGCTAGTCTCTCCCTCGAGCAGTTCTTC
CATSRDTAASLSLEQFF
>.|.|TRBV18|TRBJ1-3
TGTGCCAGCTCACCACTACAGACCAGCTCTGGAAACACCATATATTTT
CASSPLQTSSGNTIYF
>.|.|TRBV21-1|TRBJ2-1
TGTGCCAGCAGCAAAGAATATAGAGGCAATGAGCAGTTCTTC
CASSKEYRGNEQFF
>.|.|TRBV5-5|TRBJ1-1
TGTGCCAGCAGAGTAAAGACAGATATGAACACTGAAGCTTTCTTT
CASRVKTDMNTEAFF
>.|TRBD2|TRBV27|TRBJ2-3
TGTGCCAGCAGTTTGATAGCGGGGCTTAGCACAGATACGCAGTATTTT
CASSLIAGLSTDTQYF
>.|TRBD1|TRBV19|TRBJ2-7
TGTGCCAGTAGTAAAACCGGGACAGGGGTTTACGAGCAGTACTTC
CASSKTGTGVYEQYF
>few|.|TRBV27|TRBJ2-7
TGTGCCAGCGGCCGGGGGAACGAGCAGTACTTC
CASGRGNEQYF
>few|TRBD1|TRBV18|TRBJ1-3
TGTGCCAGCTCACCACGCGGGACAGGGACTGGAAACACCATATATTTT
CASSPRGTGTGNTIYF
>.|.|TRBV5-1|TRBJ2-7
TGCGCCAGCAGCCTACAGGCAGGAGACTCCTACGAGCAGTACTTC
CASSLQAGDSYEQYF
>.|TRBD2|TRBV5-1|TRBJ2-5
TGCGCCAGCAGCTTGGGGCCTAGCGGGAATCAAGAGACCCAGTACTTC
CASSLGPSGNQETQYF
>.|.|TRBV28|TRBJ2-2
TGTGCCAGCAGTCCCCGTGCCGGGGAGCTGTTTTTT
CASSPRAGELFF
>.|TRBD2|TRBV7-2|TRBJ2-1
TGTGCCAGCAGCTTAGGGCTAGCGGGAGATGAGCAGTTCTTC
CASSLGLAGDEQFF
>.|.|TRBV5-6|TRBJ2-7
TGTGCCAGCAGCTCCGCGACATGGACCTACGAGCAGTACTTC
CASSSATWTYEQYF
>.|TRBD1|TRBV18|TRBJ1-1
TGTGCCAGCTCGCCGGGACAGGGGGTCTCCGGCACTGAAGCTTTCTTT
CASSPGQGVSGTEAFF
>.|.|TRBV30|TRBJ1-3
TGTGCCTGGAGTGACAGGTCCTCTGGAAACACCATATATTTT
CAWSDRSSGNTIYF
>.|TRBD2|TRBV6-6|TRBJ2-7
TGTGCCAGCAGTCGCCAGCGGGAGAATCTTTACGAGCAGTACTTC
CASSRQRENLYEQYF
>.|.|TRBV6-5|TRBJ2-1
TGTGCCAGCACCGGAGGGACTGGCTCCTACAATGAGCAGTTCTTC
CASTGGTGSYNEQFF
>.|TRBD1|TRBV7-2|TRBJ2-5
TGTGCCAGCAGATCCGGGACAGGGGAGACCCAGTACTTC
CASRSGTGETQYF
>.|TRBD1|TRBV28|TRBJ1-5
TGTGCCAGCAGTTTACCTACTATCAGGGGGCGGCAGCCCCAGCATTTT
CASSLPTIRGRQPQHF
>.|.|TRBV15|TRBJ1-4
TGTGCCACCAGCAGAGATTTAGGGGCAACTAATGAAAAACTGTTTTTT
CATSRDLGATNEKLFF
>.|.|TRBV11-2|TRBJ2-7
TGTGCCAGCAGCTTAGAGCAGGGGAGCGTTGAGCAGTACTTC
CASSLEQGSVEQYF
>.|.|TRBV28|TRBJ1-3
TGTGCCAGCTTATCTGGCGGCGCCACTGGAAACACCATATATTTT
CASLSGGATGNTIYF
>.|.|TRBV29-1|TRBJ2-7
TGCAGCGTTGAAGACGGGAGTTCTTACGAGCAGTACTTC
CSVEDGSSYEQYF
>.|.|TRBV7-9|TRBJ2-5
TGTGCCAGCAGCTTAACAGGGTGGCAAGAGACCCAGTACTTC
CASSLTGWQETQYF
>.|.|TRBV28|TRBJ1-3
TGTGCCAGCAGTCTTCAGGGGAGAGTGATTGGAAACACCATATATTTT
CASSLQGRVIGNTIYF
>few|.|TRBV6-6|TRBJ1-3
TGTGCCAGCAGTGGACAAGCAGGTCTCTCTGGAAACACCATATATTTT
CASSGQAGLSGNTIYF
>.|.|TRBV5-1|TRBJ1-3
TGCGCCAGCAGCTACGGGGATAACTCTGGAAACACCATATATTTT
CASSYGDNSGNTIYF
>.|TRBD1|TRBV11-3|TRBJ1-1
TGTGCCAGCAGCTCCCGGACAGGGGCGAACACTGAAGCTTTCTTT
CASSSRTGANTEAFF
>.|TRBD1|TRBV27|TRBJ1-1
TGTGCCAGCAGCTGGACAGGGGACACTGAAGCTTTCTTT
CASSWTGDTEAFF
>.|.|TRBV18|TRBJ1-1
TGTGCCAGCTCACCGAGGAAGGGAGACACTGAAGCTTTCTTT
CASSPRKGDTEAFF
>.|.|TRBV5-6|TRBJ1-5
TGTGCCAGCAGCTTAGGAGGGGATCAGCCCCAGCATTTT
CASSLGGDQPQHF
>.|.|TRBV14|TRBJ2-5
TGTGCCAGCAGCCCCCAGGTCCAAGAGACCCAGTACTTC
CASSPQVQETQYF
>few|.|TRBV10-3|TRBJ1-3
TGTGCCATTGGACTGGAAGGGACCATATATTTT
CAIGLEGTIYF
>.|.|TRBV12-5|TRBJ2-1
TGTGCTAGTGGTTTGGCGGGGATTGGTGAGCAGTTCTTC
CASGLAGIGEQFF
>.|.|TRBV9|TRBJ2-1
TGTGCCAGCAGCGTAGGGACGTTACTAGGTACCATTGAGCAGTTCTTC
CASSVGTLLGTIEQFF
>.|.|TRBV7-2|TRBJ1-1
TGTGCCAGCAGCTTAACGGGAATGTCGAGGCCCGGCAGTGGCACTGAAGCTTTCTTT
CASSLTGMSRPGSGTEAFF
>.|.|TRBV15|TRBJ2-7
TGTGCCACCAGCCGAAACCGGGAAAGCTACGAGCAGTACTTC
CATSRNRESYEQYF
>.|TRBD1|TRBV19|TRBJ1-1
TGTGCCAGTAGGACAGGGTGGGCGAACACTGAAGCTTTCTTT
CASRTGWANTEAFF
>.|TRBD1|TRBV7-3|TRBJ2-3
TGTGCCAGCAGCTCGACAGGGGGAGATACGCAGTATTTT
CASSSTGGDTQYF
>.|TRBD1|TRBV28|TRBJ1-1
TGTGCCAGCAGGGGGACAGCCAACACTGAAGCTTTCTTT
CASRGTANTEAFF
>.|TRBD1|TRBV30|TRBJ1-1
TGTGCCTGGAACCCAGGGGGCAACACTGAAGCTTTCTTT
CAWNPGGNTEAFF
>.|TRBD1|TRBV28|TRBJ1-3
TGTGCCAGCAGCCCTTGGACAGGGCCCTCTGGAAACACCATATATTTT
CASSPWTGPSGNTIYF
>.|TRBD1|TRBV19|TRBJ2-5
TGTGCCAGTAGTGCGACAGGGGCGGTTGAGACCCAGTACTTC
CASSATGAVETQYF
>few|TRBD1|TRBV5-4|TRBJ2-7
TGTGCCAGCAGCTTGGCCGGGACAGGGGTCTACGAGCAGTACTTC
CASSLAGTGVYEQYF
>.|TRBD2|TRBV18|TRBJ2-1
TGTGCCAGCTCCTACATGAGCGGGGGCTACAATGAGCAGTTCTTC
CASSYMSGGYNEQFF
>.|TRBD1|TRBV11-2|TRBJ2-7
TGTGCCAGCAGCTCCGGGACAGGGACCCACGAGCAGTACTTC
CASSSGTGTHEQYF
>.|TRBD2|TRBV5-1|TRBJ2-3
TGCGCCAGCAGCCCCGGACTAGCGGGAGGAAGAGATACGCAGTATTTT
CASSPGLAGGRDTQYF
>.|TRBD2|TRBV18|TRBJ2-3
TGTGCCAGCTCACCGGGACTAGCATCAGATACGCAGTATTTT
CASSPGLASDTQYF
>.|TRBD1|TRBV5-4|TRBJ2-1
TGTGCCAGCAGCTGGGACAGGGGTAAGGTGAAAGCCCACAATGAGCAGTTCTTC
CASSWDRGKVKAHNEQFF